The next 17 T cell receptor beta chains were all read from a single sample in a study of blood T cell repertoires in COVID-19. Repertoires were generated with immunoSEQ multiplex PCR, while TCRdb's copy carries only in-frame clones and drops some. In the table there are 150,000 to 200,000 clones, around 80% of which are singletons. Sequencing was performed on peripheral blood. The receptors were sampled from a man younger than 45 with active or convalescent COVID-19.

V is TRBV2 and J is TRBJ1-2; weak D call: TRBD1 (6 bases). CDR1 is SNHLY, CDR2 FYNNEI, per germline. The CDR3 is made up of 14 amino acids. The V end lost 6 bases, the J end lost 4 bases, and 15 bases lay between the germline ends. CDR3 in DNA: TGTGCCAGCAGAAGACAGGAGTCCTCCTATGGCTACACCTTC. Amino acids: CASRRQESSYGYTF.

This sequence joins TRBV10-1 and TRBJ2-3; 9 bases fit TRBD1. CDR3 length equals 15 residues. The J segment lost 5 bases and the V segment lost 7 bases, leaving 10 bases of the junction unmatched. Germline CDR1 reads WNHNN; CDR2 reads SYGVQD (reference sequence). CDR3 DNA: TGCGCCAGCATGGGGAGACAGGGGGTAGGAGATACGCAGTATTTT. It translates to CASMGRQGVGDTQYF.

CDR3 loop: CSASGRRGVYGYTF. In DNA form, the CDR3 reads TGCAGTGCTAGTGGGAGGCGTGGGGTCTATGGCTACACCTTC. The rearrangement uses TRBV20-1 and TRBJ1-2; D is unclear. The CDR3 consists of 14 residues. The V end was cut by 3 bases, the J end by 4 bases, with 15 bases between. CDR1 is DFQATT and CDR2 is SNEGSKA in the germline V gene (reference sequence).

The chain recombines TRBV5-5 with TRBJ2-1; D is unclear. The CDR3 is 15 residues long. Germline values: CDR1 SGHKS, CDR2 YYEKEE (reference sequence). Trimming left V 0 bases short and J 0 bases short, with 7 bases between. CDR3 in DNA: TGTGCCAGCAGCTTGGTGGGCTACTCCTACAATGAGCAGTTCTTC. Residues: CASSLVGYSYNEQFF. The variable domain in full, completed from reference TRBV5-5 and TRBJ2-1, reads DAGVTQSPTHLIKTRGQQVTLRCSPISGHKSVSWYQQVLGQGPQFIFQYYEKEERGRGNFPDRFSARQFPNYSSELNVNALLLGDSALYLCASSLVGYSYNEQFFGPGTRLTVL.

The chain combines TRBV30 with TRBJ1-3; 7 bases map to TRBD1. The V gene end was trimmed by 8 bases and the J gene end by 0 bases; junction bases not matched to a gene: 4. Germline CDR1 reads GTSNPN; CDR2 reads SVGIG (reference sequence). This CDR3 is built from 13 residues. For the CDR3, the DNA is TGTGCCCGGACAGGCAGCTCTGGAAACACCATATATTTT. This translates into CARTGSSGNTIYF.

CDR3 bases: TGTGCCAGCAGTTTATCAGGACTGGGACAAGAGACCCAGTACTTC. Amino acids: CASSLSGLGQETQYF. This rearrangement joins TRBV28 to TRBJ2-5; maybe TRBD2 (5 bases). Trimming removed 1 base at V and 2 bases at J, with 11 bases between. Germline-derived CDR1 and CDR2 are MDHEN and SYDVKM. The CDR3 contains 15 residues.

The CDR3, as DNA: TGCAGCGTTGCGGGACAGAACACCGGGGAGCTGTTTTTT. This codes for CSVAGQNTGELFF. The rearrangement uses TRBV29-1 and TRBJ2-2; the D gene is possibly TRBD1 (6 bases). The CDR3 loop spans 13 amino acids. V was shortened by 4 bases and J by 1 base, with 7 bases between the two germline ends. Germline V gene lookup returns CDR1 SQVTM and CDR2 ANQGSEA.

The rearrangement joins TRBV4-3 to TRBJ2-1, with D tentatively TRBD2 (5 bases). Germline V gene lookup returns CDR1 LGHNA and CDR2 YSLEER. The length of the CDR3 is 16 residues. V lost 0 bases and J lost 4, with 13 bases in between. CDR3 nucleotide sequence: TGCGCCAGCAGCCAAGATATCGGGGAAGCTTACAATGAGCAGTTCTTC. This codes for CASSQDIGEAYNEQFF.

The chain couples TRBV15 to TRBJ2-7; TRBD2 matches at 13 bases. The germline V gene encodes CDR1 LNHNV and CDR2 YYDKDF (reference sequence). The CDR3 is made up of 17 amino acids. V shed 5 bases, J shed 0 bases, and the junction held 7 bases outside the gene matches. The CDR3 spells CATSFGLAGESSYEQYF. In DNA, the CDR3 is TGTGCCACCAGCTTCGGACTAGCGGGAGAGTCCTCCTACGAGCAGTACTTC. Full variable domain (outside the CDR3, taken from reference TRBV15 and TRBJ2-7): DAMVIQNPRYQVTQFGKPVTLSCSQTLNHNVMYWYQQKSSQAPKLLFHYYDKDFNNEADTPDNFQSRRPNTSFCFLDIRSPGLGDTAMYLCATSFGLAGESSYEQYFGPGTRLTVT.

The chain is built from TRBV5-1 and TRBJ1-2; a weak D match, TRBD1 (5 bases). Per the germline V gene, CDR1 is SGHRS and CDR2 is YFSETQ. V was trimmed by 4 bases and J by 8 bases, leaving 21 bases between them. The CDR3 length is 15 residues. The CDR3 coding sequence is TGCGCCAGCAGCCCCCAGCTGGACAACAAGTGGGGCTACACCTTC. Translated, it gives CASSPQLDNKWGYTF.

Remarks on this clone: Other DNA sequences in the sample encode the same CDR3. The rearrangement uses TRBV5-4 and TRBJ1-3, with 9 bases fitting TRBD1. The CDR3 loop spans 15 amino acids. With 0 bases clipped from V and 2 bases from J, the junction kept 0 bases outside the gene matches. Germline V gene data show CDR1 as SGHNT and CDR2 as YYREEE (reference sequence). Here the CDR3 reads CASSLGQGAGNTIYF. In nucleotides, the CDR3 is TGTGCCAGCAGCTTGGGACAGGGGGCTGGAAACACCATATATTTT.

This chain links TRBV2 with TRBJ2-2, with D possibly being TRBD1 (7 bases). The length of the CDR3 is 13 residues. Trimming took off 7 bases at V and 6 bases at J, with 12 bases between the two ends. The germline CDR1 and CDR2 sequences are SNHLY and FYNNEI. CDR3 protein: CASKDREAGELFF. Written as DNA, the CDR3 is TGTGCCAGCAAAGACAGGGAGGCCGGGGAGCTGTTTTTT.

The chain joins TRBV6-5 to TRBJ2-5; D is possibly TRBD1 (6 bases). Looked up from germline, CDR1 is MNHEY and CDR2 is SVGAGI. Trimming left V 6 bases short and J 5 bases short, with 10 bases between. This CDR3 contains 12 residues. This CDR3 is CASRDRMETQYF. The CDR3 coding sequence is TGTGCCAGCAGAGACAGGATGGAGACCCAGTACTTC.

A remark on this clone: One end of the junction does not line up with germline, which may come from a read error. The J gene is TRBJ2-2, the V gene TRBV11-3, with TRBD2 identical over 11 bases. Per germline, CDR1 SGHNT and CDR2 YENEEA. The CDR3 consists of 18 residues. CDR3 protein: CASSLDSGRALSTGELFF. DNA for the CDR3: TGTGCCAGCAGCCTAGATAGCGGGAGGGCGCTCAGCACCGGGGAGCTGTTTTTT.

The chain links TRBV18 to TRBJ1-1; D not certain. The CDR3 spans 15 residues. Trimming left V 6 bases short and J 1 base short, with 15 bases between. From germline, CDR1 is KGHSH and CDR2 LQKENI. CDR3 DNA: TGTGCCAGCTCGGAGTCCCTTGTTGGGAACACTGAAGCTTTCTTT. It is translated as CASSESLVGNTEAFF.

V gene TRBV7-2 combines with J gene TRBJ2-7, with 10 positions matching TRBD1. This CDR3 has 15 residues. Per germline, CDR1 SGHTA and CDR2 FQGNSA. V shed 5 bases and J 0 bases; nucleotides not matched to a gene: 4. The DNA of the CDR3 is TGTGCCAGCAGCCAGGGACAGGGGTCCTCCTACGAGCAGTACTTC. Encoded protein: CASSQGQGSSYEQYF.

The chain carries TRBV2 and TRBJ2-3; D may be TRBD1 (5 bases). Deletions cut 8 bases from V and 11 bases from J, with 23 bases between. There are 14 residues in the CDR3. Germline CDR1 reads SNHLY; CDR2 reads FYNNEI. CDR3 DNA sequence: TGTGCCAGCCAGGGTCAAGCCACTCGAGACGGGCAGTATTTT. Its protein product is CASQGQATRDGQYF.